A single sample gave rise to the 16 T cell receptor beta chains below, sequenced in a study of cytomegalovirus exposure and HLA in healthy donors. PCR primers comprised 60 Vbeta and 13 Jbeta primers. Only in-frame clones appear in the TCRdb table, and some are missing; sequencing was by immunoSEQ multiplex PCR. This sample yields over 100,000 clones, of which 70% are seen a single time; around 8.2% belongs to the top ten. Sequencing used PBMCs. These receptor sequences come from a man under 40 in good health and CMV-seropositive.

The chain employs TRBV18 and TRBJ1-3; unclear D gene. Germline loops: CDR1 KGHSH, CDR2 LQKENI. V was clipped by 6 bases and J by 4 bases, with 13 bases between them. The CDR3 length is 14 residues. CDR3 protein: CASSLESRGNTIYF. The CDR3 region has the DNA TGTGCCAGCTCCTTGGAGAGTCGAGGAAACACCATATATTTT.

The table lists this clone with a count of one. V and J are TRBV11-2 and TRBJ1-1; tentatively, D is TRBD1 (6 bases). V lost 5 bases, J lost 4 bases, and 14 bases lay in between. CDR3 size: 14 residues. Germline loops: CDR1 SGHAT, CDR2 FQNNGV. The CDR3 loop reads CASSRQGTLTEAFF. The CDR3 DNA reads TGTGCCAGCAGCCGCCAGGGGACGCTCACTGAAGCTTTCTTT.

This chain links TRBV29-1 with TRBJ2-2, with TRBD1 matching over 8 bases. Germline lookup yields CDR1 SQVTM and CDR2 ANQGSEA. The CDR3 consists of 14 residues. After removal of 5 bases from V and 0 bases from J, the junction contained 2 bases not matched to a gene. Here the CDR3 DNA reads TGCAGCGTTCTGACAGGGGCGAACACCGGGGAGCTGTTTTTT. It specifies CSVLTGANTGELFF.

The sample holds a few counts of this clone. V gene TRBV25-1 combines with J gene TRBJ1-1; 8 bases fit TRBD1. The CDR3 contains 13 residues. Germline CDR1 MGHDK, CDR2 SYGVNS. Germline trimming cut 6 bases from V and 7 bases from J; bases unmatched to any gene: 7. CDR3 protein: CASRSQGAREAFF. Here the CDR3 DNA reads TGTGCCAGCAGATCGCAGGGGGCGCGTGAAGCTTTCTTT.

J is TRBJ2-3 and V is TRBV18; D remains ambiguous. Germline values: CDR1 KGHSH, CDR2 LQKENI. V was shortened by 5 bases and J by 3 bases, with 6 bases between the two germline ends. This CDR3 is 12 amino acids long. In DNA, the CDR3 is TGTGCCAGCTCAAGCGAGACAGATACGCAGTATTTT. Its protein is CASSSETDTQYF.

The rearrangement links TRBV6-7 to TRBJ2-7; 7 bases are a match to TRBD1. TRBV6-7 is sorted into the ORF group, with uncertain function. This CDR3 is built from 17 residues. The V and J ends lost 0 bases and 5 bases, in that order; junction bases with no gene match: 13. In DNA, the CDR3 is TGTGCCAGCAGTTACTCTGAAAGGGGGCCACTTAAAAACGAGCAGTACGTC. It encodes CASSYSERGPLKNEQYV.

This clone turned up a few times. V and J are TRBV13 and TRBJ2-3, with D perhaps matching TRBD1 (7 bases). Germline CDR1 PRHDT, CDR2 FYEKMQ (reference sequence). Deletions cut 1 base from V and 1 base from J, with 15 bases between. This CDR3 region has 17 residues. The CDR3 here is CASSLAWRGRGTDTQYF. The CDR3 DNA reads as TGTGCCAGCAGCTTAGCCTGGAGGGGGCGAGGCACAGATACGCAGTATTTT.

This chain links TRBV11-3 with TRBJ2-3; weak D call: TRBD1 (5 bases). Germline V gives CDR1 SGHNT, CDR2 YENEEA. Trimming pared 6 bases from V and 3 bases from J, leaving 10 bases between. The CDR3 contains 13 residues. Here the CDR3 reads CASSRGWTDTQYF. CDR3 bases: TGTGCCAGCAGTAGGGGTTGGACAGATACGCAGTATTTT.

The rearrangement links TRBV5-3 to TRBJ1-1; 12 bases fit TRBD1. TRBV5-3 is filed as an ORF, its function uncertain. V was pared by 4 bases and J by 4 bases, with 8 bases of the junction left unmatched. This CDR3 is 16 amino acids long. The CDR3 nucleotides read TGTGCCAGAAGCCCGGGGACAGGGGGCCGAAGCACTGAAGCTTTCTTT. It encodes CARSPGTGGRSTEAFF.

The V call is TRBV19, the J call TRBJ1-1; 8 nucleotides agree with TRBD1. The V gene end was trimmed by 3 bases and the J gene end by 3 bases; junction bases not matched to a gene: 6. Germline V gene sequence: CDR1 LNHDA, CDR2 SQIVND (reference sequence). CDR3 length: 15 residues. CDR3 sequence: CASSIWQGAHTEAFF. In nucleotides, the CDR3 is TGTGCCAGTAGTATTTGGCAGGGGGCGCACACTGAAGCTTTCTTT.

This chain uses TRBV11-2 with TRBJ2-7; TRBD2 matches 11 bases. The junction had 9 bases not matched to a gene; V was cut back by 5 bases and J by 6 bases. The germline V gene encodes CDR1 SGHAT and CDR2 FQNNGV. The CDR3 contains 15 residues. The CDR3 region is CASSLLAGGVGEQYV. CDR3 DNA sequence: TGTGCCAGCAGCCTTCTAGCGGGAGGTGTTGGCGAGCAGTACGTC.

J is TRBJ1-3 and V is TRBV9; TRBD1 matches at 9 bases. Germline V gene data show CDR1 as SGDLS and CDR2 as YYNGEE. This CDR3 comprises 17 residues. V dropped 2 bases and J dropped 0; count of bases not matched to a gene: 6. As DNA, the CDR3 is TGTGCCAGCAGCGTCCCCCGGGACAGGGTCTCTGGAAACACCATATATTTT. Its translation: CASSVPRDRVSGNTIYF.

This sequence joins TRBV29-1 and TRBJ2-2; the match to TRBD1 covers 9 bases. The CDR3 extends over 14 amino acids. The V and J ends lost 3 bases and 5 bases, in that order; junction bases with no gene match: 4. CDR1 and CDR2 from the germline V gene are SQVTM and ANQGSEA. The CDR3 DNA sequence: TGCAGCGTTGATGGGACAGGGAGAACCGGGGAGCTGTTTTTT. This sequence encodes CSVDGTGRTGELFF.

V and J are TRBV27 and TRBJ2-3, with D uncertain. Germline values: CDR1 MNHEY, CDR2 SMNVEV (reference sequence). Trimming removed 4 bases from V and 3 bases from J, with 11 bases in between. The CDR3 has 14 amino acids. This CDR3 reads CASSYRVRTDTQYF. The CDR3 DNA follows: TGTGCCAGCAGTTACCGGGTCCGTACAGATACGCAGTATTTT.

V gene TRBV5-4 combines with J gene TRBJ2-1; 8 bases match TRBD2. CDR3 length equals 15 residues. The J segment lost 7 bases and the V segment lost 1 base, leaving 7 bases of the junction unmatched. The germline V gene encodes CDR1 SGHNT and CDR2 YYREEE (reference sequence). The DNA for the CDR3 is TGTGCCAGCAGCTTGATAAGCCAGCGGGGGAATGAGCAGTTCTTC. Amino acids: CASSLISQRGNEQFF. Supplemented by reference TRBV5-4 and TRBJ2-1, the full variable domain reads ETGVTQSPTHLIKTRGQQVTLRCSSQSGHNTVSWYQQALGQGPQFIFQYYREEENGRGNFPPRFSGLQFPNYSSELNVNALELDDSALYLCASSLISQRGNEQFFGPGTRLTVL.

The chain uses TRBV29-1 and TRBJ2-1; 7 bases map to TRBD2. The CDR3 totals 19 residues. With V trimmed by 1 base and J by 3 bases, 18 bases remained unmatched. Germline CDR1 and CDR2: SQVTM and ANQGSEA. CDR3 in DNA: TGCAGCGTTGAAGGTAACGTGGGGAGGGCCCCTCGTCTCTACAATGAGCAGTTCTTC. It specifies CSVEGNVGRAPRLYNEQFF.